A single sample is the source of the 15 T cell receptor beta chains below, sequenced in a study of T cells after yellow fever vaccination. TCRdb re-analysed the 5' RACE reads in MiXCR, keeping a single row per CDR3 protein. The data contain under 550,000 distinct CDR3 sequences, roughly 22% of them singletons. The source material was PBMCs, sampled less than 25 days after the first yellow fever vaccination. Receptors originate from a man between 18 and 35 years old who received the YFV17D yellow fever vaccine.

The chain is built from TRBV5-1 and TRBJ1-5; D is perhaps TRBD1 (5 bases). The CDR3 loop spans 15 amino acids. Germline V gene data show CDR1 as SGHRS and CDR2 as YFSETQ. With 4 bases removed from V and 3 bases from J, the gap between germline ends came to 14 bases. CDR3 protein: CASSIEGLLNQPQHF. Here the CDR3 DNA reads TGCGCCAGCAGCATAGAGGGGCTCCTCAATCAGCCCCAGCATTTT.

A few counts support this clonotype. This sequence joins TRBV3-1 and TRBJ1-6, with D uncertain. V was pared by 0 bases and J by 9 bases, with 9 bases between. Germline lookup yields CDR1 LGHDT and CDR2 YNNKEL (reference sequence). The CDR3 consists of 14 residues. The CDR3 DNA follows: TGTGCCAGCAGCCAAGATCTAAGGCTTTCACCCCTCCACTTT. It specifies CASSQDLRLSPLHF.

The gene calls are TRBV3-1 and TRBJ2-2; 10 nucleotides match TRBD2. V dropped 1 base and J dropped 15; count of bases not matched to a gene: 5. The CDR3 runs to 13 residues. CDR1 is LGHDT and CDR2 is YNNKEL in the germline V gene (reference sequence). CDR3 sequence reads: CASSQGTSGALFF. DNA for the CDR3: TGTGCCAGCAGCCAAGGCACTAGCGGGGCTTTGTTTTTT.

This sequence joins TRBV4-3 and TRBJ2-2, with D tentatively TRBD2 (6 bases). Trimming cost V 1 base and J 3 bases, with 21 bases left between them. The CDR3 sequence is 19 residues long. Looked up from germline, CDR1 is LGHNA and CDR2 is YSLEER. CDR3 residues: CASSQGGVGLKPDTGELFF. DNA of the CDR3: TGCGCCAGCAGCCAAGGGGGGGTAGGGCTCAAACCGGACACCGGGGAGCTGTTTTTT.

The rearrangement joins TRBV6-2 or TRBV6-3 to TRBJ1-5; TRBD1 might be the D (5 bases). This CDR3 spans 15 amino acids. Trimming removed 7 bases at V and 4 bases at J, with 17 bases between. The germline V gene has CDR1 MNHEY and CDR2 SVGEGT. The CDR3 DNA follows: TGTGCCAGCAAGAGGGGCTCAGGTACAAATCAGCCCCAGCATTTT. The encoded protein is CASKRGSGTNQPQHF.

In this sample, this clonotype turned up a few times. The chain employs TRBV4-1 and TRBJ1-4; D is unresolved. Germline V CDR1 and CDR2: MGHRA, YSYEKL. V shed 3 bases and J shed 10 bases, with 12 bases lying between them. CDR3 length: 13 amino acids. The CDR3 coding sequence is TGCGCCAGCAGCCACCCAGAAAAAGGAAAACTGTTTTTT. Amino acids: CASSHPEKGKLFF.

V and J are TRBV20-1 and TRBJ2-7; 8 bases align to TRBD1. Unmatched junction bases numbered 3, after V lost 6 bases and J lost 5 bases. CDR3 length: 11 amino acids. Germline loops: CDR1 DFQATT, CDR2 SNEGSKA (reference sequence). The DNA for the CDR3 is TGCAGTGCGAAGGACAGGGACGAGCAGTACGTC. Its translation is CSAKDRDEQYV.

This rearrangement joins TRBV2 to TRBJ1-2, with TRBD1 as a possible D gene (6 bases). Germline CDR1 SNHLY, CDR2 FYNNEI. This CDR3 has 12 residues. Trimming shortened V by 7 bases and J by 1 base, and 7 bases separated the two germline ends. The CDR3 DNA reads TGTGCCAGCACAGGGGTTAACTATGGCTACACCTTC. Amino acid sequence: CASTGVNYGYTF.

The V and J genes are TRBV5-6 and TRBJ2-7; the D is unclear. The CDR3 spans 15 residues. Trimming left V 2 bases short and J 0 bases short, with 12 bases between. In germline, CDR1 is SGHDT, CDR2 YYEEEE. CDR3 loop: CASSFGPSSSYEQYF. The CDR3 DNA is TGTGCCAGCAGCTTTGGCCCTTCCAGCTCCTACGAGCAGTACTTC.

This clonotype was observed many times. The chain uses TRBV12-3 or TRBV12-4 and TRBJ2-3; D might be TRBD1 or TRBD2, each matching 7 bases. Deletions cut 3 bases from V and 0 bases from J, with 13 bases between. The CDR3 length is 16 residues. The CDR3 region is CASSLDQGGSTDTQYF. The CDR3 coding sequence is TGTGCCAGCAGTTTGGACCAGGGGGGGAGCACAGATACGCAGTATTTT.

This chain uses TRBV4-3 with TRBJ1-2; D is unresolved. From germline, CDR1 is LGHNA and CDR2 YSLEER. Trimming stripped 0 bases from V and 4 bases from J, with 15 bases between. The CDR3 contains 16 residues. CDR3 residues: CASSQDLPAKGYGYTF. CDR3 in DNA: TGCGCCAGCAGCCAAGATCTCCCAGCTAAGGGCTATGGCTACACCTTC.

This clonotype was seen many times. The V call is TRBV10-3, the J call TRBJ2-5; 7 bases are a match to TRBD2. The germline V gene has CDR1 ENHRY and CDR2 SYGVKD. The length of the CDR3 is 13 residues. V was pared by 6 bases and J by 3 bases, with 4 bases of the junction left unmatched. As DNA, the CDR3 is TGTGCCATCAGATGGGAGGGAAAAGAGACCCAGTACTTC. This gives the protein CAIRWEGKETQYF.

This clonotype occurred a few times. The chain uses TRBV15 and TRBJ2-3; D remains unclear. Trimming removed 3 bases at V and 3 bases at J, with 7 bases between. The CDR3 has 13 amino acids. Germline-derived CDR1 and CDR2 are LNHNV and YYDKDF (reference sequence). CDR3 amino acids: CATSRAGTDTQYF. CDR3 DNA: TGTGCCACCAGCAGGGCTGGGACAGATACGCAGTATTTT.

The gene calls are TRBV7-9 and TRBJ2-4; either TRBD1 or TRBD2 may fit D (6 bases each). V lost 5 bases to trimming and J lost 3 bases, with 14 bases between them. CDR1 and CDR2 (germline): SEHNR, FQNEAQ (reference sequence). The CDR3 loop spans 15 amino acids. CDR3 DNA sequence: TGTGCCAGCAGCCTCGGAGGGGGGATCAAAAACATTCAGTACTTC. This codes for CASSLGGGIKNIQYF.

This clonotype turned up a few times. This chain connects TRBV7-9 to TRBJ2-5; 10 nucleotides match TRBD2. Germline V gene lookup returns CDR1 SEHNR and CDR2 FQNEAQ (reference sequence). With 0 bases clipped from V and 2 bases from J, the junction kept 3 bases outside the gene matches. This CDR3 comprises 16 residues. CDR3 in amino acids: CASSLAVLAGQETQYF. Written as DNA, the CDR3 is TGTGCCAGCAGCTTAGCCGTACTAGCGGGGCAAGAGACCCAGTACTTC. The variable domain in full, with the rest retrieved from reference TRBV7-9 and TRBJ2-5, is DTGVSQNPRHKITKRGQNVTFRCDPISEHNRLYWYRQTLGQGPEFLTYFQNEAQLEKSRLLSDRFSAERPKGSFSTLEIQRTEQGDSAMYLCASSLAVLAGQETQYFGPGTRLLVL.